This T cell receptor (beta chain) emerged from a study of response to subunit inactivated influenza vaccine. Study conclusions and caveats: The authors suggested that few new T cells are recruited per seasonal influenza vaccination.

This clonotype was counted a few times. Its target is unknown. From the RT-PCR reads, TCRdb called clonotypes with MiXCR, one entry per CDR3 protein. The sample records some 600,000 distinct CDR3 sequences, 11% to 15% being singletons. V was pared by 1 base and J by 1 base, with 14 bases between. Germline CDR1 reads SGHAT; CDR2 reads FQDESV (reference sequence). The CDR3 contains 18 residues. The source is a man aged 45 to 65 who received an inactivated influenza vaccine. Sample: PBMCs from blood, taken 14 to 15 days before vaccination. The chain combines TRBV11-1 with TRBJ2-6; D might be TRBD2 (5 bases). CDR3 DNA sequence: TGTGCCAGCAGCTTAGGGACCCACGAGGGTTCTGGGGCCAACGTCCTGACTTTC. Translated, it gives CASSLGTHEGSGANVLTF.